The text below deals with one T cell receptor beta chain. Residents of about two dozen US areas, aged roughly 18 to 89 years, made up the participants. Clinical history reported by participants formed the basis on which cohorts were assigned. The data stem from a study of blood T cell repertoires in COVID-19. Generated by immunoSEQ multiplex PCR, the TCRdb table keeps only in-frame clones and is missing some. The data contain fewer than 200,000 clones, more than 85% of them singletons. Trimming removed 0 bases from V and 8 bases from J, with 15 bases in between. The CDR3 length is 16 residues. From germline, CDR1 is SGHKS and CDR2 YYEKEE (reference sequence).

The specimen was PBMCs or T cells enriched from blood (not recorded which). The chain links TRBV5-5 to TRBJ1-6; possible D gene TRBD1, 5 bases. The sequence was collected from a human donor with acute COVID-19. The donor label of this sample is uncertain. The CDR3 region has the DNA TGTGCCAGCAGCTTGGATGGGTCAGGGCTCCATTCACCCCTCCACTTT. This encodes CASSLDGSGLHSPLHF.